The subject of this entry is one T cell receptor beta chain. Its target is unknown. The record originates from a study of regulatory T cells in long-lasting Graves disease. Study information: Antithyroid drug intake by newly diagnosed Graves' patients had lasted under 3 months.

Study-wide points: Among samples with persistent disease, TRBV28, TRBJ1-2 and TRBJ2-5 were favored. Persistent Graves' patients showed less TCR diversity than newly diagnosed ones.

Germline CDR1 reads SEHNR; CDR2 reads FQNEAQ (reference sequence). The CDR3 is made up of 13 amino acids. V lost 3 bases, J lost 9 bases, and 12 bases lay in between. Time point here: newly diagnosed GD, antithyroid drugs for less than 3 months. Construction of the TCR library relied on RNA isolated from PBMCs. Nine milliliters of peripheral blood were taken and placed in EDTA tubes. Arm-PCR of CDR3 regions and iRepertoire HTBI primers were used to build TCR beta libraries. Via MiXCR, TCRdb re-called the multiplex PCR reads, giving one row per CDR3 protein. The sample includes 300,000 to 400,000 distinct CDR3 sequences, 18% of them seen just once.

The receptor comes from a female donor with Graves disease. This chain joins TRBV7-9 and TRBJ2-1; no reliable D call. The source was peripheral blood mononuclear cells (PBMCs), collected at new diagnosis, from a patient treated with antithyroid drugs. Here the CDR3 reads CASSLDGSSEQFF. CDR3 bases: TGTGCCAGCAGCTTGGACGGCAGTAGTGAGCAGTTCTTC. The full variable domain, with the rest looked up from reference TRBV7-9 and TRBJ2-1, is DTGVSQNPRHKITKRGQNVTFRCDPISEHNRLYWYRQTLGQGPEFLTYFQNEAQLEKSRLLSDRFSAERPKGSFSTLEIQRTEQGDSAMYLCASSLDGSSEQFFGPGTRLTVL.